This T cell receptor beta chain was recorded in a study of cytomegalovirus exposure and HLA in healthy donors. Trimming left V 5 bases short and J 6 bases short, with 16 bases between. The CDR3 covers 15 residues. CDR1 and CDR2 (germline): SGHTA, FQGNSA. With 60 Vbeta and 13 Jbeta primers, the PCR was carried out. Method: immunoSEQ multiplex PCR; TCRdb's copy keeps in-frame clones and lacks some. The sample contains a few hundred thousand clones, 75% to 80% of which appear only once. This TCR was sampled from a man between 18 and 35 years old in good health and CMV-seronegative. The chain employs TRBV7-2 and TRBJ2-2, with D possibly TRBD2 on 6 matching bases. Sample: PBMCs. CDR3 sequence reads: CASSALAVYPGELFF. CDR3 nucleotides: TGTGCCAGCAGCGCGTTAGCGGTGTATCCCGGGGAGCTGTTTTTT.